The 19 T cell receptor beta chains below all came from one sample that was sequenced in a study of T-cell reconstitution after alpha-beta-depleted transplantation in children. The TCRbeta library was prepared with unique molecular identifiers. TCRdb re-derived calls from the PCR reads in MiXCR, one entry per CDR3 protein. The sample yields 500,000 to 650,000 distinct CDR3 sequences, over 10% seen once. Specimen: PBMCs, mostly from graft donor cells, collected 180 days after TCRalphabeta/CD19-depleted stem cell transplant. The receptors shown here come from a female patient aged 2-9 years who had a stem cell transplant for aplastic anemia, so the T cells may come from the graft donor.

The rearrangement joins TRBV27 to TRBJ1-1; perhaps TRBD1 as D (6 bases). This CDR3 spans 16 amino acids. Looked up from germline, CDR1 is MNHEY and CDR2 is SMNVEV (reference sequence). The V end lost 4 bases, the J end lost 3 bases, and 18 bases lay between the germline ends. Here the CDR3 reads CASSSPGGRTDTEAFF. Written as DNA, the CDR3 is TGTGCCAGCAGTTCCCCCGGGGGGCGTACGGACACTGAAGCTTTCTTT.

J is TRBJ1-6 and V is TRBV5-1; D gene unclear. Trimming cost V 0 bases and J 10 bases, with 17 bases left between them. The CDR3 covers 16 residues. Germline CDR1 and CDR2: SGHRS and YFSETQ. The CDR3 region is CASSLVLLTASSPLHF. DNA for the CDR3: TGCGCCAGCAGCTTGGTTCTCTTGACGGCTAGCTCACCCCTCCACTTT.

A few counts support this clonotype. J is TRBJ2-1 and V is TRBV11-2, with TRBD2 as a possible D gene (7 bases). Germline CDR1 reads SGHAT; CDR2 reads FQNNGV. Trimming pared 5 bases from V and 3 bases from J, leaving 26 bases between. The CDR3 is made up of 19 amino acids. The DNA for the CDR3 is TGTGCCAGCAGCAGGGGGGGGACTTCTCGCGTCTCAAACTACAATGAGCAGTTCTTC. It yields the protein CASSRGGTSRVSNYNEQFF.

The genes are TRBV12-3 or TRBV12-4 and TRBJ1-6, with D possibly being TRBD1 (5 bases). The CDR3 consists of 15 residues. V was shortened by 2 bases and J by 8 bases, with 13 bases between the two germline ends. The CDR3 sequence is CASSLWWGLHSPLHF. The DNA of the CDR3 is TGTGCCAGCAGTTTATGGTGGGGGTTACATTCACCCCTCCACTTT.

The chain joins TRBV4-3 to TRBJ2-7; D unclear. The CDR3 loop spans 15 amino acids. V was shortened by 0 bases and J by 0 bases, with 9 bases between the two germline ends. Germline-derived CDR1 and CDR2 are LGHNA and YSLEER. CDR3 in DNA: TGCGCCAGCAGCCAAGATCGGCATTTCTCCTACGAGCAGTACTTC. Translated: CASSQDRHFSYEQYF.

The genes are TRBV20-1 and TRBJ1-2; D not certain. V shed 0 bases and J shed 4 bases, with 18 bases lying between them. Germline lookup yields CDR1 DFQATT and CDR2 SNEGSKA (reference sequence). The CDR3 has 16 amino acids. The CDR3: CSARDGLMRASYGYTF. The CDR3, as DNA: TGCAGTGCTAGAGATGGCCTAATGCGGGCATCCTATGGCTACACCTTC.

This clonotype is deemed medium-sized. V usage is TRBV7-2 and J usage is TRBJ2-1, with a possible D match to TRBD1 (5 bases). Germline V gene lookup returns CDR1 SGHTA and CDR2 FQGNSA. The length of the CDR3 is 14 residues. Trimming removed 3 bases at V and 4 bases at J, with 10 bases between. CDR3 in amino acids: CASSFDRTYNEQFF. The CDR3 DNA reads TGTGCCAGCAGCTTCGACCGGACATACAATGAGCAGTTCTTC.

V gene TRBV7-2 combines with J gene TRBJ1-2; tentative D call: TRBD1 (5 bases). V was shortened by 2 bases and J by 5 bases, with 12 bases between the two germline ends. CDR1 and CDR2 from the germline V gene are SGHTA and FQGNSA. There are 14 residues in the CDR3. The CDR3 nucleotides are TGTGCCAGCAGCTTATTACCTGGGGGATATGGCTACACCTTC. It is translated as CASSLLPGGYGYTF.

This chain uses TRBV20-1 with TRBJ1-4, with TRBD1 matching over 9 bases. Germline CDR1 DFQATT, CDR2 SNEGSKA (reference sequence). J gave up 7 bases and V 0 bases, and 6 bases lay outside the gene matches. The length of the CDR3 is 15 residues. CDR3: CSARELQGAGEKLFF. The CDR3, as DNA: TGCAGTGCTAGAGAGCTACAGGGGGCGGGTGAAAAACTGTTTTTT.

This clonotype has only a few counts. V usage is TRBV20-1 and J usage is TRBJ2-7, with 7 bases that match TRBD1. The V gene's germline CDR1 is DFQATT and CDR2 SNEGSKA (reference sequence). V lost 6 bases and J lost 1; bases outside the gene matches: 6. CDR3 size: 13 residues. For the CDR3, the DNA is TGCAGTGCCCCCCGGGACAGTTCCTACGAGCAGTACTTC. As protein: CSAPRDSSYEQYF.

The CDR3 loop is CASSLSSGKETQYF. Written as DNA, the CDR3 is TGTGCCAGCAGTTTATCGTCGGGGAAAGAGACCCAGTACTTC. The chain combines TRBV27 with TRBJ2-5; possible D gene TRBD2, 5 bases. The CDR3 spans 14 residues. Trimming left V 0 bases short and J 3 bases short, with 8 bases between. The germline CDR1 and CDR2 sequences are MNHEY and SMNVEV (reference sequence).

The chain employs TRBV20-1 and TRBJ1-6, with D possibly TRBD1 on 5 matching bases. The CDR3 consists of 14 residues. V lost 5 bases and J lost 6, with 14 bases in between. The germline V gene encodes CDR1 DFQATT and CDR2 SNEGSKA (reference sequence). The CDR3 nucleotides read TGCAGTGCTCCTACAAGGGGCTTTAATTCACCCCTCCACTTT. Its translation: CSAPTRGFNSPLHF.

The table lists this clonotype with a few counts. The chain recombines TRBV29-1 with TRBJ1-4; D gene uncertain. Germline V gene data show CDR1 as SQVTM and CDR2 as ANQGSEA. This CDR3 is 11 amino acids long. The V end lost 7 bases, the J end lost 10 bases, and 13 bases lay between the germline ends. Here the CDR3 DNA reads TGCAGCGCAAACAGCCGGGGAAAACTGTTTTTT. Its translation: CSANSRGKLFF.

This clonotype occurred many times. The chain carries TRBV12-3 or TRBV12-4 and TRBJ2-4; unclear D gene. This CDR3 has 11 amino acids. V gave up 3 bases and J gave up 10 bases, with 7 bases separating them. The CDR3 region is CASSFQWIQYF. In nucleotides, the CDR3 is TGTGCCAGCAGTTTCCAGTGGATTCAGTACTTC.

The chain recombines TRBV13 with TRBJ2-7; D may correspond to TRBD1 or TRBD2 (7 bases each). CDR1 is PRHDT and CDR2 is FYEKMQ in the germline V gene (reference sequence). CDR3 length equals 20 residues. Trimming took off 3 bases at V and 6 bases at J, with 33 bases between the two ends. The CDR3 region is CASSFLGGDLTRQGFFEQYV. The DNA for the CDR3 is TGTGCCAGCAGCTTTTTGGGGGGGGACCTGACCCGACAGGGCTTCTTCGAGCAGTACGTC.

The V call is TRBV18, the J call TRBJ2-7; tentatively, D is TRBD2 (5 bases). V gave up 6 bases and J gave up 0 bases, with 18 bases separating them. The V gene's germline CDR1 is KGHSH and CDR2 LQKENI. This CDR3 has 16 residues. The CDR3 protein is CASSPRDRVRSYEQYF. CDR3 DNA sequence: TGTGCCAGCTCCCCCCGGGATAGGGTCCGCTCCTACGAGCAGTACTTC.

In its sample, this clonotype was seen many times. The chain couples TRBV10-3 to TRBJ2-1; TRBD1 is a possible D gene (5 bases). The length of the CDR3 is 16 residues. The V end was cut by 6 bases, the J end by 8 bases, with 23 bases between. The germline V gene encodes CDR1 ENHRY and CDR2 SYGVKD. CDR3 amino acids: CAISHQGQVVTDEQFF. For the CDR3, the DNA is TGTGCCATCAGCCACCAGGGTCAGGTAGTGACCGATGAGCAGTTCTTC.

The table lists this clonotype with a few counts. This chain links TRBV29-1 with TRBJ2-1, with D unresolved. The V end was cut by 4 bases, the J end by 2 bases, with 9 bases between. CDR3 length equals 13 residues. Germline assignment: CDR1 SQVTM and CDR2 ANQGSEA. The chain's CDR3 is CSVVPTAYNEQFF. DNA of the CDR3: TGCAGCGTTGTCCCCACAGCCTACAATGAGCAGTTCTTC.

This clonotype occurred a few times. The chain carries TRBV29-1 and TRBJ1-4; the D gene is possibly TRBD1 (5 bases). The V gene lost 4 bases and the J gene lost 3 bases, with 6 bases spanning the gap. The CDR3 is 12 amino acids. CDR1 SQVTM and CDR2 ANQGSEA come from the germline V gene. The CDR3 here is CSVGRANEKLFF. As DNA, the CDR3 is TGCAGCGTTGGCAGGGCTAATGAAAAACTGTTTTTT.